Listed below are T cell receptor beta chains from one sample, sequenced in a study of siplizumab effects on memory and regulatory T cells. Repertoires were generated with immunoSEQ multiplex PCR, while TCRdb's copy carries only in-frame clones and drops some. The table shows roughly 100,000 clones, with over 90% occurring only once. The specimen sequenced was Tregs sorted from blood. The receptors derive from a human donor in good health. Each CDR3 is given with its conserved first and last residue. D genes are given only for firm matches. The size field is filled for only some rows; it gives once, few, many or a size class.

TRBV19,.,TRBJ2-5,.,CASSWVGRQETQYF,TGTGCCAGTAGTTGGGTTGGCCGGCAAGAGACCCAGTACTTC
TRBV5-1,.,TRBJ1-1,.,CASRNGNPEAFF,TGCGCCAGCAGGAACGGTAATCCCGAAGCTTTCTTT
TRBV7-8,.,TRBJ2-6,.,CASTEQGTGANVLTF,TGTGCCAGCACGGAGCAGGGGACTGGGGCCAACGTCCTGACTTTC
TRBV11-3,.,TRBJ2-1,TRBD2,CASSLRPSGSSYNEQFF,TGTGCCAGCAGCTTAAGGCCTAGCGGGAGTTCCTACAATGAGCAGTTCTTC
TRBV18,.,TRBJ1-1,.,CASSRQLTDTEAFF,TGTGCCAGCTCCCGACAGTTAACGGACACTGAAGCTTTCTTT
TRBV30,.,TRBJ2-7,.,CAWTPGGLSYEQYF,TGTGCCTGGACCCCAGGGGGGCTGTCCTACGAGCAGTACTTC
TRBV27,.,TRBJ1-1,TRBD1,CASNPTDRANTEAFF,TGTGCCAGCAATCCAACCGACAGGGCGAACACTGAAGCTTTCTTT
TRBV14,.,TRBJ2-5,.,CASSQAARETQYF,TGTGCCAGCAGCCAAGCAGCGAGAGAGACCCAGTACTTC
TRBV7-6,.,TRBJ1-3,.,CASSLGGEGNTIYF,TGTGCCAGCAGCTTAGGAGGGGAAGGAAACACCATATATTTT
TRBV6-1,.,TRBJ2-1,.,CASSERVGEQFF,TGTGCCAGCAGTGAACGTGTAGGAGAGCAGTTCTTC
TRBV30,.,TRBJ2-7,.,CAWTGDGEQYF,TGTGCCTGGACAGGGGATGGGGAGCAGTACTTC
TRBV6-1,once,TRBJ2-1,TRBD2,CASSEGLAGGPRNEQFF,TGTGCCAGCAGTGAAGGACTAGCGGGGGGGCCTAGGAATGAGCAGTTCTTC
TRBV6-4,once,TRBJ2-2,.,CASRGPNTGELFF,TGTGCCAGCAGAGGACCGAACACCGGGGAGCTGTTTTTT
TRBV10-1,.,TRBJ1-6,TRBD1,CASIDRGRWPLHF,TGCGCCAGCATTGACAGGGGAAGGTGGCCCCTCCACTTT
TRBV7-3,.,TRBJ2-1,TRBD2,CASSTQLAGGEQFF,TGTGCCAGCAGCACCCAACTAGCGGGTGGTGAGCAGTTCTTC
TRBV10-3,.,TRBJ1-3,.,CAISEGGPRDTIYF,TGTGCCATCAGTGAGGGGGGACCGCGGGACACCATATATTTT
TRBV7-2,.,TRBJ1-3,.,CASSLGFSGNTIYF,TGTGCCAGCAGCTTGGGGTTCTCTGGAAACACCATATATTTT
TRBV6-6,once,TRBJ1-6,.,CASSAPGPLHF,TGTGCCAGCAGTGCCCCAGGACCCCTCCACTTT
TRBV6-1,.,TRBJ2-3,.,CASSGSGERDTQYF,TGTGCCAGCAGTGGTTCGGGGGAAAGAGATACGCAGTATTTT
TRBV18,.,TRBJ1-5,TRBD1,CASARTGGGQPQHF,TGTGCCAGCGCCCGGACAGGGGGAGGTCAGCCCCAGCATTTT
TRBV14,.,TRBJ1-1,.,CASSQRLGLSTEAFF,TGTGCCAGCAGCCAAAGGCTGGGGCTAAGCACTGAAGCTTTCTTT